Listed here are 27 T cell receptor beta chains from one sample, sequenced in a study of blood T cell repertoires in COVID-19 (dated by TCRdb to about 2020). Library preparation used the immunoSEQ multiplex PCR assay. TCRdb stores this immuneACCESS table with in-frame sequences only. Part of the clones is absent; in the studies checked, under half of the shortfall reflects unresolved V genes, and no reason is known for the rest. The sample table lists 250,000 to 300,000 clones, around 85% of them with a count of one. More than 9.5% of the sample lies in the top ten. Material for sequencing was peripheral blood. The receptors stem from a woman between 65 and 79 years old with acute or convalescent COVID-19.

This clone showed up just a few times. J is TRBJ2-1 and V is TRBV12-5; D is undetermined. The CDR3 extends over 10 amino acids. Trimming removed 5 bases at V and 6 bases at J, with 2 bases between. Germline V lookup: CDR1 LGHNT, CDR2 FRNRAP. The CDR3 DNA sequence: TGTGCTAGTGGTCGCAATGAGCAGTTCTTC. The encoded protein is CASGRNEQFF. Based on the CDR3 plus reference TRBV12-5 and TRBJ2-1, the full variable domain is DARVTQTPRHKVTEMGQEVTMRCQPILGHNTVFWYRQTMMQGLELLAYFRNRAPLDDSGMPKDRFSAEMPDATLATLKIQPSEPRDSAVYFCASGRNEQFFGPGTRLTVL.

The J gene is TRBJ2-3, the V gene TRBV9, with TRBD2 matching over 9 bases. The CDR3 is made up of 18 amino acids. The trim removed 1 base at V and 1 base at J, leaving 10 bases unmatched. Germline CDR1 is SGDLS and CDR2 is YYNGEE. The CDR3 DNA follows: TGTGCCAGCAGCGTACGGACTAGCGTACCCTCTGGCACAGATACGCAGTATTTT. It specifies CASSVRTSVPSGTDTQYF. Complete variable domain (other parts from reference TRBV9 and TRBJ2-3): DSGVTQTPKHLITATGQRVTLRCSPRSGDLSVYWYQQSLDQGLQFLIQYYNGEERAKGNILERFSAQQFPDLHSELNLSSLELGDSALYFCASSVRTSVPSGTDTQYFGPGTRLTVL.

This sequence joins TRBV5-1 and TRBJ2-7; D perhaps matches TRBD2 (5 bases). The CDR3 has 15 amino acids. Germline loops: CDR1 SGHRS, CDR2 YFSETQ. Trimming stripped 0 bases from V and 3 bases from J, with 13 bases between. CDR3 residues: CASSLDGDTHYEQYF. The CDR3 nucleotides read TGCGCCAGCAGCTTGGACGGGGATACACACTACGAGCAGTACTTC.

V is TRBV3-1 (or the pseudogene TRBV3-2) and J is TRBJ2-2; D gene ambiguous. The CDR3 covers 12 residues. Trimming took 2 bases from V and 9 from J, leaving 7 bases between them. From germline, CDR1 is LGHDT and CDR2 YNNKEL (reference sequence). The CDR3 DNA follows: TGTGCCAGCAGCCAATTAAGCCGGGAGCTGTTTTTT. It specifies CASSQLSRELFF.

The rearrangement links TRBV10-2 to TRBJ1-6; 9 bases line up with TRBD1. This CDR3 is built from 18 residues. Per the germline V gene, CDR1 is WSHSY and CDR2 is SAAADI. V was pared by 6 bases and J by 0 bases, with 9 bases of the junction left unmatched. DNA for the CDR3: TGCGCCAGCAGGCATCCCGACAGGGGGAGCTCCTATAATTCACCCCTCCACTTT. It translates to CASRHPDRGSSYNSPLHF.

The genes are TRBV6-5 and TRBJ1-5; tentative D call: TRBD1 (5 bases). Germline V lookup: CDR1 MNHEY, CDR2 SVGAGI. The V and J ends lost 7 bases and 1 base respectively, with 11 bases between them. CDR3 length equals 14 residues. The DNA for the CDR3 is TGTGCCAGCACCCAGGGTATCAGCAATCAGCCCCAGCATTTT. Translation: CASTQGISNQPQHF.

The gene calls are TRBV7-9 and TRBJ2-7; D is perhaps TRBD2 (6 bases). Germline lookup yields CDR1 SEHNR and CDR2 FQNEAQ (reference sequence). The CDR3 totals 12 residues. Trimming left V 5 bases short and J 1 base short, with 6 bases between. The CDR3: CASSRGSYEQYF. CDR3 DNA sequence: TGTGCCAGCAGCCGGGGGTCCTACGAGCAGTACTTC.

The rearrangement links TRBV5-1 to TRBJ2-2; maybe TRBD1 (6 bases). Per germline, CDR1 SGHRS and CDR2 YFSETQ. Trimming took off 4 bases at V and 4 bases at J, with 11 bases between the two ends. The CDR3 totals 14 residues. This CDR3 reads CASSREGGTGELFF. In DNA, the CDR3 is TGCGCCAGCAGCCGTGAAGGGGGCACCGGGGAGCTGTTTTTT.

The chain joins TRBV11-2 to TRBJ2-7, with a weak D call TRBD1 (6 bases). This CDR3 contains 16 residues. Looked up from germline, CDR1 is SGHAT and CDR2 is FQNNGV. The germline V and J ends were trimmed by 2 bases and 0 bases, with 14 bases remaining between them. CDR3 sequence reads: CASSLTWGRNSYEQYF. CDR3 nucleotide sequence: TGTGCCAGCAGCTTAACTTGGGGGCGAAACTCCTACGAGCAGTACTTC.

This clone was seen just once. The chain has TRBV5-4 and TRBJ2-1; 10 bases fit TRBD2. Germline CDR1 is SGHNT and CDR2 is YYREEE (reference sequence). The length of the CDR3 is 16 residues. The V segment lost 4 bases and the J segment 5 bases; nucleotides outside the gene matches: 9. CDR3 DNA: TGTGCCAGCAGCCCCCGCTTTCTAGCGGGGGACAATGAGCAGTTCTTC. It specifies CASSPRFLAGDNEQFF.

The rearrangement uses TRBV27 and TRBJ2-1; a weak D match, TRBD2 (7 bases). This CDR3 is 14 amino acids long. From germline, CDR1 is MNHEY and CDR2 SMNVEV (reference sequence). V was cut by 3 bases and J by 5 bases, with 11 bases left in between. In DNA form, the CDR3 reads TGTGCCAGCAGTTTCAGGGGAGGGAACAATGAGCAGTTCTTC. It translates to CASSFRGGNNEQFF.

CDR3 bases: TGTGCCAGTAGCGGGACAAGACCTTCACCCCTCCACTTT. Translated, it gives CASSGTRPSPLHF. The chain links TRBV19 to TRBJ1-6, with D possibly matching TRBD1 (6 bases). The CDR3 covers 13 residues. Trimming shortened V by 6 bases and J by 9 bases, and 12 bases separated the two germline ends. Germline assignment: CDR1 LNHDA and CDR2 SQIVND (reference sequence). The full variable domain, rest sourced from reference TRBV19 and TRBJ1-6, is DGGITQSPKYLFRKEGQNVTLSCEQNLNHDAMYWYRQDPGQGLRLIYYSQIVNDFQKGDIAEGYSVSREKKESFPLTVTSAQKNPTAFYLCASSGTRPSPLHFGNGTRLTVT.

The chain links TRBV18 to TRBJ2-5, with D perhaps matching TRBD2 (5 bases). V lost 6 bases, J lost 9 bases, and 14 bases lay in between. CDR1 and CDR2 (germline): KGHSH, LQKENI. The CDR3 length is 12 residues. DNA of the CDR3: TGTGCCAGCTCGCCAGAGACGGGATCCCAGTACTTC. Protein product: CASSPETGSQYF. Variable domain in full (rest from reference TRBV18 and TRBJ2-5): NAGVMQNPRHLVRRRGQEARLRCSPMKGHSHVYWYRQLPEEGLKFMVYLQKENIIDESGMPKERFSAEFPKEGPSILRIQQVVRGDSAAYFCASSPETGSQYFGPGTRLLVL.

This chain connects TRBV6-5 to TRBJ1-2; a weak D match, TRBD1 (5 bases). Trimming shortened V by 0 bases and J by 6 bases, and 11 bases separated the two germline ends. The CDR3 covers 14 residues. The germline CDR1 and CDR2 sequences are MNHEY and SVGAGI. CDR3 DNA sequence: TGTGCCAGCAGTTACTCGGGGCAGTCCGATGGCTACACCTTC. Translated, it gives CASSYSGQSDGYTF.

The chain combines TRBV12-2 with TRBJ1-5; the table assigns TRBD1, which was not confirmed against the DNA. TRBV12-2 is a recognized pseudogene. The CDR3 extends over 14 amino acids. The CDR3: CASRLGDRGQPQHF. CDR3 sequence (DNA): TGTGCAAGTCGCTTAGGGGACAGGGGCCAGCCCCAGCATTTT.

This rearrangement joins TRBV14 to TRBJ1-4; D unclear. There are 15 residues in the CDR3. Trimming removed 4 bases at V and 4 bases at J, with 13 bases between. Germline values: CDR1 SGHDN, CDR2 FVKESK. In DNA, the CDR3 is TGTGCCAGCAGCCCCTTGGTGGCCTTTAATGAAAAACTGTTTTTT. Translating gives CASSPLVAFNEKLFF.

V usage is TRBV7-8 and J usage is TRBJ2-2; no reliable D call. The length of the CDR3 is 17 residues. The germline CDR1 and CDR2 sequences are SGHVS and FQNEAQ. Trimming cost V 5 bases and J 5 bases, with 21 bases left between them. The CDR3 loop reads CASSPTPARMRTGELFF. CDR3 coding DNA: TGTGCCAGCAGCCCAACCCCGGCGCGCATGAGGACCGGGGAGCTGTTTTTT.

The genes are TRBV19 and TRBJ1-3; D uncertain. CDR3 length: 15 amino acids. Trimming shortened V by 5 bases and J by 3 bases, and 14 bases separated the two germline ends. Germline CDR1 is LNHDA and CDR2 is SQIVND (reference sequence). The CDR3 reads CASSPGDDVGNTIYF. For the CDR3, the DNA is TGTGCCAGTAGTCCCGGAGACGACGTTGGAAACACCATATATTTT. The full variable domain, in which reference TRBV19 and TRBJ1-3 provide the parts outside the CDR3, is DGGITQSPKYLFRKEGQNVTLSCEQNLNHDAMYWYRQDPGQGLRLIYYSQIVNDFQKGDIAEGYSVSREKKESFPLTVTSAQKNPTAFYLCASSPGDDVGNTIYFGEGSWLTVV.

This clone was picked up one time. The chain recombines TRBV10-3 with TRBJ2-5; tentative D call: TRBD1 (6 bases). Germline V gives CDR1 ENHRY, CDR2 SYGVKD. With 5 bases removed from V and 3 bases from J, the gap between germline ends came to 16 bases. The CDR3 length is 15 residues. CDR3 DNA: TGTGCCATCAGTTTCAGGGGAGTTCTAGAAGAGACCCAGTACTTC. Residues: CAISFRGVLEETQYF.

The rearrangement uses TRBV10-2 and TRBJ1-1; D remains ambiguous. Germline V lookup: CDR1 WSHSY, CDR2 SAAADI. V gave up 6 bases and J gave up 5 bases, with 13 bases separating them. CDR3 length: 13 residues. The CDR3: CASSGREGTEAFF. CDR3 sequence (DNA): TGCGCCAGCAGCGGGAGGGAGGGAACTGAAGCTTTCTTT.

The chain is built from TRBV12-3 or TRBV12-4 and TRBJ1-4, with TRBD1 identical over 7 bases. CDR3 length: 13 amino acids. The junction had 5 bases not matched to a gene; V was cut back by 6 bases and J by 7 bases. The CDR3 protein is CASRSTGSEKLFF. CDR3 bases: TGTGCCAGCAGGTCGACAGGGAGTGAAAAACTGTTTTTT.

The rearrangement uses TRBV21-1 and TRBJ2-7; no check of the table's D call, TRBD2, against the DNA was made. TRBV21-1 is deemed a pseudogene. The CDR3 runs to 16 residues. CDR3 bases: TGTGCCAGCAGCAAAGGAGGAGGAGAAGACGACGACGAGCAGTACTTC. Protein product: CASSKGGGEDDDEQYF.

V usage is TRBV3-1 (or the pseudogene TRBV3-2) and J usage is TRBJ2-5, with 8 bases fitting TRBD1. Germline lookup yields CDR1 LGHDT and CDR2 YNNKEL (reference sequence). This CDR3 comprises 14 residues. Trimming at V came to 4 bases and at J to 5 bases, leaving 6 bases not matched to a gene. CDR3 nucleotides: TGTGCCAGCAGCCGATTCAGGGGGCCGGAGACCCAGTACTTC. It codes for CASSRFRGPETQYF.

The chain couples TRBV9 to TRBJ2-1; TRBD2 aligns across 8 bases. The CDR3 runs 15 residues. Trimming removed 0 bases from V and 4 bases from J; junction bases left unmatched: 3. From germline, CDR1 is SGDLS and CDR2 YYNGEE. The CDR3 here is CASSVGTSGYNEQFF. The CDR3, as DNA: TGTGCCAGCAGCGTAGGCACTAGCGGTTACAATGAGCAGTTCTTC.

This rearrangement joins TRBV4-1 to TRBJ2-1; D might be TRBD1 (6 bases). CDR3 length: 15 amino acids. V was cut by 2 bases and J by 2 bases, with 10 bases left in between. Per germline, CDR1 MGHRA and CDR2 YSYEKL. The CDR3 here is CASSQPAGAYNEQFF. CDR3 sequence (DNA): TGCGCCAGCAGCCAACCGGCAGGGGCCTACAATGAGCAGTTCTTC.

The chain uses TRBV12-3 or TRBV12-4 and TRBJ1-2, with TRBD1 identical over 7 bases. CDR3 length equals 13 residues. The ends lost 3 bases at V and 6 bases at J; junction bases unmatched: 4. The CDR3 DNA sequence: TGTGCCAGCAGTTTCGACAGGGCGAATGGCTACACCTTC. Its protein product is CASSFDRANGYTF.

This sequence joins TRBV19 and TRBJ2-3; no definite D call. Germline lookup yields CDR1 LNHDA and CDR2 SQIVND (reference sequence). The CDR3 has 13 residues. The V end was cut by 2 bases, the J end by 6 bases, with 9 bases between. The CDR3 coding sequence is TGTGCCAGTAGTATACAAGGAGTGGATACGCAGTATTTT. Protein: CASSIQGVDTQYF.